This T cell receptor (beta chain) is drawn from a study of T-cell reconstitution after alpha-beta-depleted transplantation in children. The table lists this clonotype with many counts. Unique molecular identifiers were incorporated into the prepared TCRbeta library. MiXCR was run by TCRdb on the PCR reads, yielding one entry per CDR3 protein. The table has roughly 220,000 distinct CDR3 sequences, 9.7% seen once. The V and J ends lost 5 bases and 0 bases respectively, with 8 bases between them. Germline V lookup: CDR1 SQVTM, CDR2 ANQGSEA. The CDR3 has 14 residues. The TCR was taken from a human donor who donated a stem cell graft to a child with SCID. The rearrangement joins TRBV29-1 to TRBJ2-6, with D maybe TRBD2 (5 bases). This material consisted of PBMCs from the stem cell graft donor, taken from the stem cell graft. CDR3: CSVSRDSGANVLTF. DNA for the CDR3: TGCAGCGTTTCCCGGGACTCTGGGGCCAACGTCCTGACTTTC.